The next 24 T cell receptor beta chains were all read from a single sample in a study of OX40 agonist ivuxolimab in advanced cancers. The assay was immunoSEQ multiplex PCR, and TCRdb's table has in-frame clones only and misses some. The sample lists roughly 91,000 clones, approximately 95% occurring once. The sequenced sample was CD4+ or CD8+ T cells sorted from blood, obtained in a trial of the OX40 agonist ivuxolimab. Receptors originate from an adult with an advanced solid tumor such as melanoma, head and neck, liver or kidney cancer.

In DNA form, the CDR3 reads TGTGCCAGCAGCTTATCTGGGACAGGGAGGAATGAGCAGTTCTTC. Protein: CASSLSGTGRNEQFF. This chain uses TRBV7-3 with TRBJ2-1; TRBD1 matches 9 bases. Germline assignment: CDR1 SGHTA and CDR2 FQGTGA. This CDR3 has 15 residues. The V gene end was trimmed by 2 bases and the J gene end by 7 bases; junction bases not matched to a gene: 6.

The chain recombines TRBV4-1 with TRBJ2-7, with D unclear. Trimming removed 0 bases at V and 5 bases at J, with 8 bases between. This CDR3 spans 13 amino acids. Germline V gene data show CDR1 as MGHRA and CDR2 as YSYEKL. In DNA, the CDR3 is TGCGCCAGCAGCCAAGATAGAGGTAACGAGCAGTACTTC. This encodes CASSQDRGNEQYF.

This rearrangement joins TRBV7-6 to TRBJ2-1; D ambiguous. The CDR3 totals 13 residues. Germline CDR1 reads SGHVS; CDR2 reads FNYEAQ. Trimming took 4 bases from V and 7 from J, leaving 11 bases between them. CDR3 nucleotide sequence: TGTGCCAGCAGCTCGAAAGGGCCTAATGAGCAGTTCTTC. This sequence encodes CASSSKGPNEQFF.

This sequence joins TRBV7-9 and TRBJ2-4; 8 nucleotides align to TRBD1. The J segment lost 0 bases and the V segment lost 3 bases, leaving 4 bases of the junction unmatched. Germline-derived CDR1 and CDR2 are SEHNR and FQNEAQ (reference sequence). The length of the CDR3 is 16 residues. The CDR3 DNA reads TGTGCCAGCAGCTTCCAGGGGGCAGGAGCCAAAAACATTCAGTACTTC. Translating it yields CASSFQGAGAKNIQYF.

This chain links TRBV19 with TRBJ1-1; TRBD1 agrees at 8 bases. Germline values: CDR1 LNHDA, CDR2 SQIVND (reference sequence). This CDR3 spans 13 amino acids. The trim removed 7 bases at V and 3 bases at J, leaving 4 bases unmatched. This CDR3 reads CASINRGDTEAFF. CDR3 coding DNA: TGTGCCAGTATCAACAGGGGGGACACTGAAGCTTTCTTT. Looking up the rest from reference TRBV19 and TRBJ1-1 gives the full variable domain: DGGITQSPKYLFRKEGQNVTLSCEQNLNHDAMYWYRQDPGQGLRLIYYSQIVNDFQKGDIAEGYSVSREKKESFPLTVTSAQKNPTAFYLCASINRGDTEAFFGQGTRLTVV.

The chain is built from TRBV27 and TRBJ2-2, with a weak D call TRBD1 (5 bases). The CDR3 is 14 amino acids. Germline values: CDR1 MNHEY, CDR2 SMNVEV (reference sequence). Trimming removed 4 bases at V and 4 bases at J, with 10 bases between. CDR3 sequence (DNA): TGTGCCAGCAGTTCCGTCGACAGCACCGGGGAGCTGTTTTTT. Its translation is CASSSVDSTGELFF.

This clone was seen a single time. The CDR3 loop is CASSILGSNTEAFF. In DNA, the CDR3 is TGTGCCAGTAGTATACTGGGTTCTAACACTGAAGCTTTCTTT. The rearrangement links TRBV19 to TRBJ1-1, with D unclear. Trimming took 2 bases from V and 2 from J, leaving 9 bases between them. Per the germline V gene, CDR1 is LNHDA and CDR2 is SQIVND (reference sequence). The CDR3 spans 14 residues.

CDR3 residues: CASSGGVGTGELFF. In DNA, the CDR3 is TGTGCCAGCAGTGGGGGTGTGGGCACCGGGGAGCTGTTTTTT. This chain joins TRBV27 and TRBJ2-2; D is possibly TRBD1 or TRBD2 (5 bases each). This CDR3 is built from 14 residues. Trimming took 5 bases from V and 4 from J, leaving 11 bases between them. CDR1 is MNHEY, CDR2 SMNVEV, per germline (reference sequence).

CDR3 coding DNA: TGTGCCAGCAGCTTTAGGGTTAACCAAGAGACCCAGTACTTC. The encoded protein is CASSFRVNQETQYF. The chain carries TRBV5-6 and TRBJ2-5; D ambiguous. Trimming cost V 2 bases and J 0 bases, with 8 bases left between them. This CDR3 is 14 amino acids long. Germline lookup yields CDR1 SGHDT and CDR2 YYEEEE.

This chain links TRBV7-3 with TRBJ2-4; D unresolved. CDR3 length: 16 amino acids. Trimming cost V 5 bases and J 3 bases, with 17 bases left between them. CDR1 is SGHTA and CDR2 is FQGTGA in the germline V gene. The CDR3 spells CASSEAASGLKNIQYF. The DNA of the CDR3 is TGTGCCAGCAGCGAGGCTGCCTCTGGGCTCAAAAACATTCAGTACTTC.

This clone was detected only once. This chain connects TRBV2 to TRBJ2-7, with 8 bases matching TRBD2. V shed 4 bases and J 0 bases; nucleotides not matched to a gene: 5. Germline values: CDR1 SNHLY, CDR2 FYNNEI. The CDR3 extends over 15 amino acids. The CDR3 DNA reads as TGTGCCAGCAGTGCTAGCGGGCCATCCTCCTACGAGCAGTACTTC. As protein: CASSASGPSSYEQYF.

The chain combines TRBV7-9 with TRBJ1-1; TRBD1 is a possible D gene (6 bases). The CDR3 spans 12 residues. The germline gives CDR1 SEHNR, CDR2 FQNEAQ (reference sequence). Trimming left V 11 bases short and J 2 bases short, with 12 bases between. The CDR3 bases are TGTGCCGGTAGGGGGGCTAACACTGAAGCTTTCTTT. Protein sequence: CAGRGANTEAFF.

This chain joins TRBV2 and TRBJ1-4; D gene unclear. Looked up from germline, CDR1 is SNHLY and CDR2 is FYNNEI. The CDR3 extends over 14 amino acids. V was shortened by 7 bases and J by 1 base, with 10 bases between the two germline ends. This CDR3 is CASTERGTNEKLFF. In DNA, the CDR3 is TGTGCCAGCACCGAACGGGGAACTAATGAAAAACTGTTTTTT.

This chain joins TRBV6-5 and TRBJ2-1, with a weak D call TRBD1 (6 bases). Germline V gene data show CDR1 as MNHEY and CDR2 as SVGAGI. The V and J ends lost 0 bases and 2 bases respectively, with 11 bases between them. The CDR3 runs to 16 residues. This CDR3 reads CASSYSIPGAYNEQFF. CDR3 bases: TGTGCCAGCAGTTACTCGATCCCAGGGGCCTACAATGAGCAGTTCTTC.

V gene TRBV5-1 combines with J gene TRBJ2-7; weak D call: TRBD1 (5 bases). This CDR3 contains 14 residues. The V gene's germline CDR1 is SGHRS and CDR2 YFSETQ. Between the trimmed V and J ends, which lost 2 bases and 2 bases, there was a span of 11 bases. This chain's CDR3 is CASSFGTGTYEQYF. CDR3 DNA sequence: TGCGCCAGCAGCTTTGGAACAGGAACCTACGAGCAGTACTTC.

The rearrangement joins TRBV28 to TRBJ2-3, with TRBD2 identical over 10 bases. The CDR3 length is 18 residues. Losses at the gene ends were 1 base for V and 2 bases for J; bases not matched to a gene: 9. CDR1 is MDHEN and CDR2 is SYDVKM in the germline V gene. CDR3 nucleotide sequence: TGTGCCAGCAGTTTATCCCACGCTCTAGCGGGAGACACAGATACGCAGTATTTT. As protein: CASSLSHALAGDTDTQYF.

The genes are TRBV5-4 and TRBJ1-1; the D gene is possibly TRBD1 (5 bases). V lost 1 base and J 5 bases, leaving 12 bases between the germline ends. The CDR3 sequence is 14 residues long. Germline assignment: CDR1 SGHNT and CDR2 YYREEE (reference sequence). This CDR3 is CASSLWGDDTEAFF. CDR3 nucleotides: TGTGCCAGCAGCTTGTGGGGGGATGATACTGAAGCTTTCTTT.

CDR3 amino acids: CASTGTTPGTSGGPSSYEQYF. CDR3 sequence (DNA): TGTGCCAGCACCGGGACAACCCCTGGGACTAGCGGGGGGCCGAGCTCCTACGAGCAGTACTTC. This sequence joins TRBV7-8 and TRBJ2-7; 15 positions agree with TRBD2. In germline, CDR1 is SGHVS, CDR2 FQNEAQ. The V gene end was trimmed by 7 bases and the J gene end by 0 bases; junction bases not matched to a gene: 19. The CDR3 length is 21 residues. The full variable domain, rest sourced from reference TRBV7-8 and TRBJ2-7, is GAGVSQSPRYKVAKRGQDVALRCDPISGHVSLFWYQQALGQGPEFLTYFQNEAQLDKSGLPSDRFFAERPEGSVSTLKIQRTQQEDSAVYLCASTGTTPGTSGGPSSYEQYFGPGTRLTVT.

The V and J genes are TRBV27 and TRBJ2-5, with unresolved D. Per the germline V gene, CDR1 is MNHEY and CDR2 is SMNVEV (reference sequence). With 8 bases removed from V and 2 bases from J, the gap between germline ends came to 12 bases. The CDR3 loop spans 13 amino acids. The CDR3 sequence: CASWSPVQETQYF. The CDR3 bases are TGTGCCAGCTGGAGCCCGGTGCAAGAGACCCAGTACTTC.

This sequence joins TRBV6-5 and TRBJ2-2; D remains unclear. The CDR3 loop spans 14 amino acids. The V end was cut by 0 bases, the J end by 7 bases, with 9 bases between. The germline V gene encodes CDR1 MNHEY and CDR2 SVGAGI. The CDR3 reads CASSYSANGGELFF. The CDR3 bases are TGTGCCAGCAGTTACTCAGCGAATGGCGGGGAGCTGTTTTTT.

This sequence joins TRBV5-4 and TRBJ1-1; D gene ambiguous. The CDR3 consists of 14 residues. Trimming took 0 bases from V and 1 from J, leaving 7 bases between them. From germline, CDR1 is SGHNT and CDR2 YYREEE (reference sequence). CDR3 residues: CASSLGKGNTEAFF. For the CDR3, the DNA is TGTGCCAGCAGCTTGGGGAAGGGGAACACTGAAGCTTTCTTT.

CDR3 amino acids: CSASTGAGYTF. CDR3 coding DNA: TGCAGCGCCTCGACAGGGGCTGGCTACACCTTC. This sequence joins TRBV29-1 and TRBJ1-2, with 8 bases identical to TRBD1. The germline gives CDR1 SQVTM, CDR2 ANQGSEA. Unmatched junction bases numbered 5, after V lost 7 bases and J lost 7 bases. CDR3 size: 11 residues.

The CDR3 sequence is CASSQVGGEETQYF. In nucleotides, the CDR3 is TGCGCCAGCAGCCAAGTAGGGGGGGAGGAGACCCAGTACTTC. The chain links TRBV4-1 to TRBJ2-5, with a possible D match to TRBD2 (7 bases). V lost 1 base and J lost 5, with 11 bases in between. CDR1 and CDR2 (germline): MGHRA, YSYEKL. The CDR3 has 14 amino acids.

The chain carries TRBV28 and TRBJ1-1; D is possibly TRBD1 (6 bases). CDR1 is MDHEN and CDR2 is SYDVKM in the germline V gene. The CDR3 runs 13 residues. Deletions cut 6 bases from V and 1 base from J, with 9 bases between. The CDR3 bases are TGTGCCAGCAGAATACAGGGGAACACTGAAGCTTTCTTT. This gives the protein CASRIQGNTEAFF.